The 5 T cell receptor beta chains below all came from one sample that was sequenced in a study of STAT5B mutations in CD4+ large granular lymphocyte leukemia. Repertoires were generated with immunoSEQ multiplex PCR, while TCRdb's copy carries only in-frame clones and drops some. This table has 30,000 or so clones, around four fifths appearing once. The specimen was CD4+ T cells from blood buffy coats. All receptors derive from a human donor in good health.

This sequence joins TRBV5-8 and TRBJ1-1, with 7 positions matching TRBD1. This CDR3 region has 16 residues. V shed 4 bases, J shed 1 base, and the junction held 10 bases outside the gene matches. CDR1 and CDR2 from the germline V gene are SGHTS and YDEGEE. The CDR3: CASSPQGRLENTEAFF. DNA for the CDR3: TGTGCCAGCAGCCCACAGGGGAGGTTGGAGAACACTGAAGCTTTCTTT.

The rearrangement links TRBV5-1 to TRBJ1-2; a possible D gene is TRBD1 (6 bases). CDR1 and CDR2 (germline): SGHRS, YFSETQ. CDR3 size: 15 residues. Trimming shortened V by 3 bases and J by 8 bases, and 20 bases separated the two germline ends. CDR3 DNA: TGCGCCAGCAGCTCCACCCTAACAGGGTCTGGGGGCTACACCTTC. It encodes CASSSTLTGSGGYTF.

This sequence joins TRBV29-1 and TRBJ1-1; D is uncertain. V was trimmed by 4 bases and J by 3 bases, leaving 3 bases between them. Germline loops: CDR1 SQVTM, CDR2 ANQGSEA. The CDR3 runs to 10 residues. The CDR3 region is CSVVDTEAFF. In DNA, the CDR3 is TGCAGCGTTGTGGACACTGAAGCTTTCTTT.

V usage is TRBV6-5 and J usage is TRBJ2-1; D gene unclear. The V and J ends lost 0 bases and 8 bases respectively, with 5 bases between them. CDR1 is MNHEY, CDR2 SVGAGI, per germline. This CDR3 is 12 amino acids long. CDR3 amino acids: CASSYSSYEQFF. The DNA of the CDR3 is TGTGCCAGCAGTTACTCGAGTTATGAGCAGTTCTTC.

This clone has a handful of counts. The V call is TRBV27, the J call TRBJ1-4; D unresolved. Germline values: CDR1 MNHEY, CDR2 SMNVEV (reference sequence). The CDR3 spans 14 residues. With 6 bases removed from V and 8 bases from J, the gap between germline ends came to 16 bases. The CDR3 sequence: CASSPSKGREKLFF. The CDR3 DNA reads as TGTGCCAGCAGCCCATCGAAGGGCCGGGAAAAACTGTTTTTT.